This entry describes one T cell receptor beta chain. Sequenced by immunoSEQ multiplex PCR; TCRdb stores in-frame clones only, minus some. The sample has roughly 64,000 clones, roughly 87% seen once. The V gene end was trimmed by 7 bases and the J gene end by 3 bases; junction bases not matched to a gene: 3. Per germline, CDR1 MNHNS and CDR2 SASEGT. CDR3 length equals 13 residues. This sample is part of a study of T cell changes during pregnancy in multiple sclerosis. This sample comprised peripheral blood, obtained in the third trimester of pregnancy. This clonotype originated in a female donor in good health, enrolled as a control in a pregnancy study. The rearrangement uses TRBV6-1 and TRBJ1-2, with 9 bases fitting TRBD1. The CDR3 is CASIRDRDYGYTF. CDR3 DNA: TGTGCCAGCATTAGGGACAGGGACTATGGCTACACCTTC.